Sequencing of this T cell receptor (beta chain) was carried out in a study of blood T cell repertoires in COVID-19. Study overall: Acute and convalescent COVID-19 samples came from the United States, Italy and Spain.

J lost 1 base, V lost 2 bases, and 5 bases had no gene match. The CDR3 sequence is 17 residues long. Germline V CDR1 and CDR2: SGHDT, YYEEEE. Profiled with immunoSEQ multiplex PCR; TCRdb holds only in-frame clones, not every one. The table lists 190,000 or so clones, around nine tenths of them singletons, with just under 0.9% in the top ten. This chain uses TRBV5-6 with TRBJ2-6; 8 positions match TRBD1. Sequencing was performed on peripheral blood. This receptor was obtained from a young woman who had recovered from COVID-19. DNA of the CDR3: TGTGCCAGCAGCTTCCGACAGGGGAATTCTGGGGCCAACGTCCTGACTTTC. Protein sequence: CASSFRQGNSGANVLTF.